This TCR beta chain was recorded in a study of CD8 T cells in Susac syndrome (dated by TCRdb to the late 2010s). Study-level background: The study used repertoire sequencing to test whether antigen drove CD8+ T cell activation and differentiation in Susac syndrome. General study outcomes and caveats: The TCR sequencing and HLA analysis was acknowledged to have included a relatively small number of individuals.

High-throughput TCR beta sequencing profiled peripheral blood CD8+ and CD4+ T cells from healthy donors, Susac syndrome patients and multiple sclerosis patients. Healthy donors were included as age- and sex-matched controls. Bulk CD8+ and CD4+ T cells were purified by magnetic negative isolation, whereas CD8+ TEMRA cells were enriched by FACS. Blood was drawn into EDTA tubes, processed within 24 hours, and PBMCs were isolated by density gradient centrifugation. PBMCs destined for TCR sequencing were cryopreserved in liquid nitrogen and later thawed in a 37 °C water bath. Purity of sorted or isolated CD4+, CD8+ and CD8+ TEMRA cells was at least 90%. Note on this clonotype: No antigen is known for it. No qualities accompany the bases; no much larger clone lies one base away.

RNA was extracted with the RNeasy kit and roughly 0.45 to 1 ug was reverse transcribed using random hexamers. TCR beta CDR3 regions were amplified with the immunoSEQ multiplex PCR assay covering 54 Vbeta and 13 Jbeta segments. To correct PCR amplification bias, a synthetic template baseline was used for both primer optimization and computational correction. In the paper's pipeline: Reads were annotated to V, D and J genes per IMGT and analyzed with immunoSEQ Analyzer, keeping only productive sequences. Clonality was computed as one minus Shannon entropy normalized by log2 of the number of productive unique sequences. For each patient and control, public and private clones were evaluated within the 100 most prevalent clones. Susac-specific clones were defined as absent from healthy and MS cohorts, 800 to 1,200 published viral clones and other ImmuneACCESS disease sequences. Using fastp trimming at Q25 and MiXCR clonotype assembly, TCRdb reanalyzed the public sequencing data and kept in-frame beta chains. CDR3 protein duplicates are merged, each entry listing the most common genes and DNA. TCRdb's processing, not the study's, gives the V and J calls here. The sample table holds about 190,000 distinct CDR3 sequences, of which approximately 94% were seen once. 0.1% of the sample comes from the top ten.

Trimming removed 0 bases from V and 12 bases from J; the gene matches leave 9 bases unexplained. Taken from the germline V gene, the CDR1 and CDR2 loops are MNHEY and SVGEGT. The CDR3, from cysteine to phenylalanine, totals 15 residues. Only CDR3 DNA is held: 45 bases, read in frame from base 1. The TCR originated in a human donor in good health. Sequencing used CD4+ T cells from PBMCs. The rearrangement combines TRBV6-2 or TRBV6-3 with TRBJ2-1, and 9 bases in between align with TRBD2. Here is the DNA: TGTGCCAGCAGTTACTCAGCGGGGGGCTTGCACGGGCAGTTCTTC. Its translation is CASSYSAGGLHGQFF.